The 18 T cell receptor beta chains below come from one sample, sequenced in a study of post-analysis software for immune sequencing data. Sequencing libraries made from TCR beta cDNA carried unique molecular identifiers. TCRdb re-analysed the PCR reads in MiXCR, keeping a single row per CDR3 protein. This table holds around 150,000 distinct CDR3 sequences, roughly 35% found once. The sequencing used blood, collected after autologous hematopoietic stem cell transplantation. These receptors were taken from a girl aged 5-17 years with multiple sclerosis.

This clonotype occurred a few times. The gene calls are TRBV6-1 and TRBJ1-2; the D gene is possibly TRBD1 (6 bases). The germline V gene encodes CDR1 MNHNS and CDR2 SASEGT. Deletions cut 4 bases from V and 7 bases from J, with 13 bases between. The CDR3 consists of 13 residues. CDR3 bases: TGTGCCAGCAGTGTGCTCAGGGGTGGTGGCTACACCTTC. It specifies CASSVLRGGGYTF.

The chain links TRBV20-1 to TRBJ2-1; possible D gene TRBD2, 5 bases. The CDR3 is 15 residues long. The germline CDR1 and CDR2 sequences are DFQATT and SNEGSKA (reference sequence). The V end lost 4 bases, the J end lost 0 bases, and 13 bases lay between the germline ends. In DNA, the CDR3 is TGCAGTGCTAACAGCGGCGGAGCCTCCTACAATGAGCAGTTCTTC. Translating it yields CSANSGGASYNEQFF.

This clonotype has a handful of counts. The chain couples TRBV7-9 to TRBJ2-1; D is possibly TRBD2 (5 bases). The CDR3 is 16 amino acids. V gave up 0 bases and J gave up 4 bases, with 13 bases separating them. Germline assignment: CDR1 SEHNR and CDR2 FQNEAQ (reference sequence). The DNA for the CDR3 is TGTGCCAGCAGCTTAGCGGTGAGGGAATGGTACAATGAGCAGTTCTTC. Protein product: CASSLAVREWYNEQFF.

This rearrangement joins TRBV20-1 to TRBJ1-2; 10 nucleotides line up with TRBD1. Looked up from germline, CDR1 is DFQATT and CDR2 is SNEGSKA (reference sequence). The CDR3 runs 14 residues. V lost 5 bases to trimming and J lost 2 bases; unmatched junction nucleotides: 5. CDR3 region: CSAPKTGGNYGYTF. The CDR3 nucleotides read TGCAGTGCTCCTAAGACAGGGGGCAACTATGGCTACACCTTC.

The chain recombines TRBV6-2 or TRBV6-3 with TRBJ1-5, with 9 bases aligning to TRBD1. The CDR3 consists of 12 residues. The junction had 2 bases not matched to a gene; V was cut back by 6 bases and J by 8 bases. Looked up from germline, CDR1 is MNHEY and CDR2 is SVGEGT. CDR3 sequence: CASSGQGKPQHF. CDR3 DNA sequence: TGTGCCAGCAGCGGACAGGGGAAGCCCCAGCATTTT.

V usage is TRBV20-1 and J usage is TRBJ2-1; 10 nucleotides agree with TRBD2. V gave up 5 bases and J gave up 10 bases; unmatched junction bases: 14. The CDR3 totals 15 residues. The germline V gene encodes CDR1 DFQATT and CDR2 SNEGSKA (reference sequence). The CDR3 loop reads CSAAGRAGGPIEQFF. The CDR3 bases are TGCAGTGCTGCGGGACGAGCGGGAGGGCCAATCGAGCAGTTCTTC.

A few counts support this clonotype. The V and J genes are TRBV28 and TRBJ2-7; D might be TRBD2 (6 bases). The CDR3 sequence is 13 residues long. Germline V lookup: CDR1 MDHEN, CDR2 SYDVKM. V lost 5 bases to trimming and J lost 7 bases, with 15 bases between them. Written as DNA, the CDR3 is TGTGCCAGCAGTACTGCAGGGCGGGGAGAGCAGTACTTC. It yields the protein CASSTAGRGEQYF.

The genes are TRBV6-1 and TRBJ1-1; possible D gene TRBD1, 5 bases. Germline-derived CDR1 and CDR2 are MNHNS and SASEGT. The CDR3 consists of 14 residues. Deletions cut 5 bases from V and 3 bases from J, with 13 bases between. The CDR3 reads CASSRGVDYTEAFF. In nucleotides, the CDR3 is TGTGCCAGCAGTCGGGGGGTAGATTACACTGAAGCTTTCTTT.

This clonotype was counted many times. CDR3 sequence (DNA): TGTGCCAGCAGATCCCTTGAGGGGGGCTACACCTTC. This sequence encodes CASRSLEGGYTF. The chain links TRBV6-5 to TRBJ1-2, with D possibly matching TRBD1 (5 bases). There are 12 residues in the CDR3. Germline CDR1 reads MNHEY; CDR2 reads SVGAGI. Deletions cut 6 bases from V and 8 bases from J, with 13 bases between.

V gene TRBV20-1 combines with J gene TRBJ2-1, with TRBD2 matching over 12 bases. Germline CDR1 is DFQATT and CDR2 is SNEGSKA (reference sequence). The CDR3 consists of 14 residues. V lost 5 bases and J lost 12; bases outside the gene matches: 11. In nucleotides, the CDR3 is TGCAGTGCTCCCCGGACTAGCGGGACCCCCCTGCAGTTCTTC. Its translation is CSAPRTSGTPLQFF.

The chain couples TRBV27 to TRBJ2-7; the D gene is possibly TRBD2 (5 bases). The V and J ends lost 4 bases and 6 bases respectively, with 25 bases between them. The germline V gene encodes CDR1 MNHEY and CDR2 SMNVEV (reference sequence). The CDR3 has 17 amino acids. The CDR3 here is CASSSDGRWEHPLEQYF. The CDR3, as DNA: TGTGCCAGCAGTTCCGACGGGCGGTGGGAGCATCCCCTCGAGCAGTACTTC.

This clonotype appeared a few times. The J gene is TRBJ1-4, the V gene TRBV6-1; D not resolved. CDR1 is MNHNS and CDR2 is SASEGT in the germline V gene. V shed 8 bases and J shed 0 bases, with 13 bases lying between them. The CDR3 covers 15 residues. This chain's CDR3 is CASCFPGTTNEKLFF. CDR3 DNA sequence: TGTGCCAGCTGTTTCCCGGGCACAACTAATGAAAAACTGTTTTTT.

This chain links TRBV13 with TRBJ1-4; the match to TRBD1 covers 9 bases. The J segment lost 7 bases and the V segment lost 4 bases, leaving 10 bases of the junction unmatched. The CDR3 loop spans 16 amino acids. Germline V gene data show CDR1 as PRHDT and CDR2 as FYEKMQ (reference sequence). This CDR3 reads CASSSKVTGGGEKLFF. CDR3 nucleotides: TGTGCCAGCAGCTCGAAGGTAACAGGGGGCGGTGAAAAACTGTTTTTT. Complete variable domain (other parts from reference TRBV13 and TRBJ1-4): AAGVIQSPRHLIKEKRETATLKCYPIPRHDTVYWYQQGPGQDPQFLISFYEKMQSDKGSIPDRFSAQQFSDYHSELNMSSLELGDSALYFCASSSKVTGGGEKLFFGSGTQLSVL.

V usage is TRBV10-2 and J usage is TRBJ2-3, with a weak D call TRBD2 (5 bases). Germline CDR1 is WSHSY and CDR2 is SAAADI. V was cut by 10 bases and J by 7 bases, with 18 bases left in between. The CDR3 loop spans 13 amino acids. CDR3 in DNA: TGCGCCACCTTACCCGATAGCGAAAATACGCAGTATTTT. This codes for CATLPDSENTQYF.

This clonotype has a count of ten or more. Here the CDR3 DNA reads TGTGCCAGCAGTCCCTCGACAGGGAATAGAAGAGAGACCCAGTACTTC. This gives the protein CASSPSTGNRRETQYF. This chain uses TRBV9 with TRBJ2-5, with 7 positions matching TRBD1. CDR3 length: 16 amino acids. Germline-derived CDR1 and CDR2 are SGDLS and YYNGEE. V lost 5 bases, J lost 4 bases, and 14 bases stayed unmatched. The full variable domain, with the rest looked up from reference TRBV9 and TRBJ2-5, is DSGVTQTPKHLITATGQRVTLRCSPRSGDLSVYWYQQSLDQGLQFLIQYYNGEERAKGNILERFSAQQFPDLHSELNLSSLELGDSALYFCASSPSTGNRRETQYFGPGTRLLVL.

The rearrangement uses TRBV12-3 or TRBV12-4 and TRBJ2-3; no clear D gene. The CDR3 sequence is 12 residues long. Trimming removed 3 bases at V and 5 bases at J, with 6 bases between. DNA of the CDR3: TGTGCCAGCAGTTTTTGGGGAGATACGCAGTATTTT. As protein: CASSFWGDTQYF.

This chain joins TRBV5-1 and TRBJ2-7; possible D gene TRBD1, 5 bases. The better agreement between TRBJ2-5 and the DNA end casts doubt on the J call. The CDR3 has 13 amino acids. Per germline, CDR1 SGHRS and CDR2 YFSETQ. The CDR3 nucleotides read TGCGCCAGTGGGGCAGGAGATGTTGAGACCCAGTACTTC. Its protein is CASGAGDVETQYF.

This clonotype occurred a few times. CDR3 sequence reads: CASSLRSGDEQYF. DNA of the CDR3: TGTGCCAGCAGCTTACGGTCGGGCGATGAGCAGTACTTC. V usage is TRBV6-5 and J usage is TRBJ2-5; D gene uncertain. The V end lost 6 bases, the J end lost 11 bases, and 19 bases lay between the germline ends. CDR3 size: 13 residues. Germline V gives CDR1 MNHEY, CDR2 SVGAGI.